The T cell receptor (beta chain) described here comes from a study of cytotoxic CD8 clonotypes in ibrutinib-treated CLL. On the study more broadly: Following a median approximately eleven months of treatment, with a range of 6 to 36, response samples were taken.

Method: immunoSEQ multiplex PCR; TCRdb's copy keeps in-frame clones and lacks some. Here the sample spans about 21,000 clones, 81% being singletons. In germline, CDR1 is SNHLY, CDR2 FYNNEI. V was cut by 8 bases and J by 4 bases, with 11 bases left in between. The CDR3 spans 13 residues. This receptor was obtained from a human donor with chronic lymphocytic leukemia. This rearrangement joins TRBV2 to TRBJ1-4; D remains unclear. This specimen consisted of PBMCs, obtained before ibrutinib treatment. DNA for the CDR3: TGTGCCAGCTCTCCGGAGATTAATGAAAAACTGTTTTTT. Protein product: CASSPEINEKLFF.